A single sample gave rise to the 22 T cell receptor beta chains below, sequenced in a study of Ad26.COV2.S vaccination and SARS-CoV-2 variants. Treatment noted: some 20 received Ad26.COV2.S at low or high dose, single or two shots; five or six received placebo; per-sample allocation not given. Samples were taken on day 63 after the first vaccine or placebo injection. Some clones are missing from TCRdb's copy, which holds only in-frame ones; the method was immunoSEQ multiplex PCR. The sample lists around 300,000 clones, approximately 90% occurring once. Sample: peripheral blood, taken in a trial of Ad26.COV2.S vaccine versus placebo. All receptors derive from a person aged 18-60 years who received the Ad26.COV2.S COVID-19 vaccine or a placebo.

The V gene is TRBV9, the J gene TRBJ1-5; D is uncertain. Trimming took off 0 bases at V and 0 bases at J, with 13 bases between the two ends. Germline V gene lookup returns CDR1 SGDLS and CDR2 YYNGEE. The CDR3 runs 17 residues. The CDR3 protein is CASSVGAGGYSNQPQHF. As DNA, the CDR3 is TGTGCCAGCAGCGTAGGGGCAGGAGGGTATAGCAATCAGCCCCAGCATTTT.

This clone showed up just once. This chain connects TRBV6-5 to TRBJ1-1, with D possibly being TRBD1 (6 bases). Germline V gene sequence: CDR1 MNHEY, CDR2 SVGAGI. V was cut by 5 bases and J by 3 bases, with 10 bases left in between. The CDR3 has 13 amino acids. The chain's CDR3 is CASSRGQYTEAFF. The CDR3 coding sequence is TGTGCCAGCAGTCGTGGACAGTACACTGAAGCTTTCTTT.

The chain has TRBV28 and TRBJ1-6; D is uncertain. CDR1 is MDHEN, CDR2 SYDVKM, per germline. The V end was cut by 6 bases, the J end by 6 bases, with 6 bases between. CDR3 length: 12 amino acids. CDR3 bases: TGTGCCAGCAGAGAGATTAATTCACCCCTCCACTTT. Translation gives CASREINSPLHF.

On this clone itself: A read error may account for a junction end that differs from germline. This chain uses TRBV10-3 with TRBJ2-1; 12 bases are shared with TRBD2. This CDR3 has 17 amino acids. From germline, CDR1 is ENHRY and CDR2 SYGVKD. The CDR3 DNA is TGTGCCATCACTGAGGCTAGCGGGAGGGCCGGAGCAAGGGAGCAGTTCTTC. Its translation: CAITEASGRAGAREQFF.

The rearrangement links TRBV11-2 to TRBJ2-2; D not resolved. This CDR3 comprises 15 residues. Germline CDR1 SGHAT, CDR2 FQNNGV. The V gene lost 3 bases and the J gene lost 0 bases, with 8 bases spanning the gap. CDR3 sequence reads: CASSFFAANTGELFF. Written as DNA, the CDR3 is TGTGCCAGCAGCTTCTTCGCGGCGAACACCGGGGAGCTGTTTTTT.

In its sample, this clone was seen a few times. The rearrangement joins TRBV2 to TRBJ1-2; D gene unclear. The germline V and J ends were trimmed by 3 bases and 4 bases, with 9 bases remaining between them. The CDR3 is made up of 13 amino acids. Germline CDR1 is SNHLY and CDR2 is FYNNEI. CDR3 loop: CASSDLPSYGYTF. CDR3 DNA sequence: TGTGCCAGCAGTGACTTGCCGTCCTATGGCTACACCTTC.

This clone appeared a few times. This same CDR3 is encoded by further DNA sequences in the sample. The genes are TRBV6-2 or TRBV6-3 and TRBJ1-5; tentative D call: TRBD1 (5 bases). This CDR3 is built from 14 residues. Germline values: CDR1 MNHEY, CDR2 SVGEGT. Trimming cost V 2 bases and J 3 bases, with 8 bases left between them. CDR3 in amino acids: CASSYDSSNQPQHF. For the CDR3, the DNA is TGTGCCAGCAGTTACGACAGTTCCAATCAGCCCCAGCATTTT.

The CDR3 loop is CSVKGRSTDTQYF. The DNA for the CDR3 is TGCAGCGTAAAGGGACGGAGCACAGATACGCAGTATTTT. The chain combines TRBV29-1 with TRBJ2-3; D tentatively fits TRBD1 or TRBD2 (5 bases each). Per the germline V gene, CDR1 is SQVTM and CDR2 is ANQGSEA. The CDR3 length is 13 residues. V shed 6 bases and J shed 0 bases, with 10 bases lying between them.

As DNA, the CDR3 is TGTGCCAGCAGCCAAGCTGGAAGAGATTACTATGGCTACACCTTC. The encoded protein is CASSQAGRDYYGYTF. The chain joins TRBV4-2 to TRBJ1-2; no definite D call. Germline CDR1 LGHNA, CDR2 YNFKEQ. CDR3 length: 15 amino acids. Trimming left V 1 base short and J 3 bases short, with 12 bases between.

The J gene is TRBJ1-1, the V gene TRBV9, with 9 nucleotides matching TRBD1. CDR1 is SGDLS, CDR2 YYNGEE, per germline. This CDR3 is 17 amino acids long. After removal of 0 bases from V and 3 bases from J, the junction contained 9 bases not matched to a gene. CDR3 in amino acids: CASSVAKGTGGDTEAFF. The CDR3 coding sequence is TGTGCCAGCAGCGTAGCTAAGGGAACAGGGGGCGACACTGAAGCTTTCTTT. Supplemented by reference TRBV9 and TRBJ1-1, the full variable domain reads DSGVTQTPKHLITATGQRVTLRCSPRSGDLSVYWYQQSLDQGLQFLIQYYNGEERAKGNILERFSAQQFPDLHSELNLSSLELGDSALYFCASSVAKGTGGDTEAFFGQGTRLTVV.

The rearrangement joins TRBV19 to TRBJ1-2, with D unresolved. V was trimmed by 7 bases and J by 3 bases, leaving 15 bases between them. The CDR3 spans 14 residues. CDR1 is LNHDA and CDR2 is SQIVND in the germline V gene (reference sequence). CDR3 sequence: CASTPSPADYGYTF. DNA of the CDR3: TGTGCCAGTACCCCCTCGCCCGCTGACTATGGCTACACCTTC.

V and J are TRBV7-2 and TRBJ2-4; no firm D call. V gave up 1 base and J gave up 5 bases, with 12 bases separating them. The CDR3 loop spans 15 amino acids. The germline CDR1 and CDR2 sequences are SGHTA and FQGNSA. The DNA of the CDR3 is TGTGCCAGCAGCTTAGGAATCACACGGCAAAACATTCAGTACTTC. The encoded protein is CASSLGITRQNIQYF.

Only one count was recorded for this clone. This chain links TRBV27 with TRBJ2-7; 9 positions match TRBD1. CDR3 length equals 13 residues. Trimming cost V 8 bases and J 3 bases; bases outside gene matches: 5. CDR1 and CDR2 from the germline V gene are MNHEY and SMNVEV (reference sequence). CDR3 nucleotides: TGTGCCAGCGGCTTGACAGGGGGCTACGAGCAGTACTTC. It translates to CASGLTGGYEQYF.

This clone was seen more than once but under ten times. V and J are TRBV4-3 and TRBJ1-5, with TRBD1 as a possible D gene (6 bases). There are 17 residues in the CDR3. V was trimmed by 0 bases and J by 7 bases, leaving 19 bases between them. CDR1 is LGHNA, CDR2 YSLEER, per germline. In DNA form, the CDR3 reads TGCGCCAGCAGCCAAGAGCCTACAGGGCCCGGGGGACAGCCCCAGCATTTT. Amino acid sequence: CASSQEPTGPGGQPQHF.

This clone showed up just once. The J gene is TRBJ1-2, the V gene TRBV20-1; D call uncertain. V was trimmed by 3 bases and J by 2 bases, leaving 7 bases between them. This CDR3 region has 12 residues. Germline V gene sequence: CDR1 DFQATT, CDR2 SNEGSKA (reference sequence). CDR3 sequence (DNA): TGCAGTGCTAGTCCCATCAACTATGGCTACACCTTC. Translated, it gives CSASPINYGYTF.

The rearrangement joins TRBV5-1 to TRBJ2-3, with D tentatively TRBD2 (6 bases). Trimming took off 2 bases at V and 2 bases at J, with 12 bases between the two ends. The CDR3 has 15 amino acids. CDR1 and CDR2 (germline): SGHRS, YFSETQ. For the CDR3, the DNA is TGCGCCAGCAGCTTAACGGGAGACTACACAGATACGCAGTATTTT. It translates to CASSLTGDYTDTQYF.

This CDR3 is CASSPRGTGLYGYTF. The CDR3 coding sequence is TGCGCCAGCAGTCCTCGAGGTACAGGACTCTATGGCTACACCTTC. The chain links TRBV23-1 to TRBJ1-2; D may be TRBD1 (5 bases). TRBV23-1 is an ORF for which the function is uncertain. There are 15 residues in the CDR3. Trimming cost V 4 bases and J 4 bases, with 16 bases left between them.

The chain recombines TRBV6-6 with TRBJ1-5, with D uncertain. The germline gives CDR1 MNHNY, CDR2 SVGAGI (reference sequence). This CDR3 region has 16 residues. The ends were cut back, 2 bases at V and 3 bases at J, with 14 bases in the middle. In DNA form, the CDR3 reads TGTGCCAGCAGTTACGACAAAACAAGAGTCAATCAGCCCCAGCATTTT. This codes for CASSYDKTRVNQPQHF.

The chain couples TRBV5-1 to TRBJ1-3; perhaps TRBD1 as D (6 bases). The germline gives CDR1 SGHRS, CDR2 YFSETQ. The CDR3 runs to 13 residues. The V gene lost 4 bases and the J gene lost 8 bases, with 13 bases spanning the gap. The DNA for the CDR3 is TGCGCCAGCAGCCTGGGGGCAGCGGACACCATATATTTT. Its protein is CASSLGAADTIYF.

This chain connects TRBV3-1 (or the pseudogene TRBV3-2) to TRBJ1-2; D unclear. The V end lost 4 bases, the J end lost 2 bases, and 14 bases lay between the germline ends. The CDR3 totals 15 residues. CDR1 is LGHDT, CDR2 YNNKEL, per germline (reference sequence). CDR3 residues: CASSPVIAVNYGYTF. The CDR3, as DNA: TGTGCCAGCAGCCCGGTGATAGCGGTCAACTATGGCTACACCTTC.

The chain has TRBV9 and TRBJ1-3, with a possible D match to TRBD1 (6 bases). V lost 3 bases and J lost 4, with 14 bases in between. CDR1 SGDLS and CDR2 YYNGEE come from the germline V gene. This CDR3 has 15 amino acids. This CDR3 reads CASSAHQGTGNTIYF. As DNA, the CDR3 is TGTGCCAGCAGCGCCCACCAGGGGACAGGAAACACCATATATTTT.

This sequence joins TRBV11-1 and TRBJ1-1; tentative D call: TRBD1 (5 bases). Germline CDR1 and CDR2: SGHAT and FQDESV (reference sequence). CDR3 length: 11 amino acids. The germline V and J ends were trimmed by 9 bases and 4 bases, with 9 bases remaining between them. Here the CDR3 DNA reads TGTGCCAGTGCAGGGTTCACTGAAGCTTTCTTT. The encoded protein is CASAGFTEAFF.